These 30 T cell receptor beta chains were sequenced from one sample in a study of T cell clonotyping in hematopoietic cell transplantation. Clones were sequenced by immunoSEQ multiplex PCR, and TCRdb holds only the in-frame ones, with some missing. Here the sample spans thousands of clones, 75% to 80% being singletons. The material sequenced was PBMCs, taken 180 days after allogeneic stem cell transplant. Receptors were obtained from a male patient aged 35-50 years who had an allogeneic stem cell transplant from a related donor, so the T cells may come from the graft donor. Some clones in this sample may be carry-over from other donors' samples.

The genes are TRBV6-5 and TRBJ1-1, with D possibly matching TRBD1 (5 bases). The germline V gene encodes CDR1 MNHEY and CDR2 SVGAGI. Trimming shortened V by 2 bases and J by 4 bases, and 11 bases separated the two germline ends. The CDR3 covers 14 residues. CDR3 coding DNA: TGTGCCAGCAGTTACCAGGGAGGCTTCACTGAAGCTTTCTTT. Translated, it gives CASSYQGGFTEAFF.

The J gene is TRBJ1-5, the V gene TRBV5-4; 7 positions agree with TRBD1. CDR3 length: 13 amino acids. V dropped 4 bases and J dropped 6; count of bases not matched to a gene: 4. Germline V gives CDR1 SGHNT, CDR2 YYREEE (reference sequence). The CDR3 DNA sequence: TGTGCCAGCAGCCTTGACAGGGCTCAGCCCCAGCATTTT. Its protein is CASSLDRAQPQHF.

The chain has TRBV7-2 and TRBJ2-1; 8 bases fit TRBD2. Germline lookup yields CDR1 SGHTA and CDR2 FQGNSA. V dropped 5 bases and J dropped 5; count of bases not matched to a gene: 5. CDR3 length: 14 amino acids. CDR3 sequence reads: CASSKGLGNNEQFF. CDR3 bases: TGTGCCAGCAGCAAGGGACTAGGAAACAATGAGCAGTTCTTC.

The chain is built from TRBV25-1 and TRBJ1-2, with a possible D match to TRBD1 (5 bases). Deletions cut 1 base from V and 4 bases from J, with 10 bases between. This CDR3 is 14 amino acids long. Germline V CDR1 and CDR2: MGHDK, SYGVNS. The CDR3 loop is CASSEFGTVYGYTF. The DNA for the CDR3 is TGTGCCAGCAGTGAATTTGGGACGGTCTATGGCTACACCTTC.

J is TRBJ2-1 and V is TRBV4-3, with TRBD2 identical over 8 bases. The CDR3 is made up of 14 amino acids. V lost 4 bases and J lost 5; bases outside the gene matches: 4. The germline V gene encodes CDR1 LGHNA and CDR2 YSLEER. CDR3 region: CASSPGLVDNEQFF. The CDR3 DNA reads TGCGCCAGCAGCCCGGGACTAGTTGACAATGAGCAGTTCTTC.

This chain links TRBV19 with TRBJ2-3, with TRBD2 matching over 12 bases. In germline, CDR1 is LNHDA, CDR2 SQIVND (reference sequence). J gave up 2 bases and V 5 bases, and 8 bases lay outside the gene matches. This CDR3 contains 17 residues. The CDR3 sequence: CASSSWTSGVFTDTQYF. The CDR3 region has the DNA TGTGCCAGTAGTTCATGGACTAGCGGGGTCTTCACAGATACGCAGTATTTT. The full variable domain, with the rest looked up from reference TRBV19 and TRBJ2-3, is DGGITQSPKYLFRKEGQNVTLSCEQNLNHDAMYWYRQDPGQGLRLIYYSQIVNDFQKGDIAEGYSVSREKKESFPLTVTSAQKNPTAFYLCASSSWTSGVFTDTQYFGPGTRLTVL.

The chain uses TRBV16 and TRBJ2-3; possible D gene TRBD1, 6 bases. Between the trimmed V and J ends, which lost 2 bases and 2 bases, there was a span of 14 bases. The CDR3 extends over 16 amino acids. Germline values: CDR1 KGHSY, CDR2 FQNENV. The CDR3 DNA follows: TGTGCCAGCAGCCAACCGACAGGAACTACCACAGATACGCAGTATTTT. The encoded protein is CASSQPTGTTTDTQYF.

The CDR3 coding sequence is TGTGCCAGCAGTGATTCCCGGACAGAGCCCCTCTATGGCTACACCTTC. As protein: CASSDSRTEPLYGYTF. This chain joins TRBV2 and TRBJ1-2; maybe TRBD1 (6 bases). Germline V gene sequence: CDR1 SNHLY, CDR2 FYNNEI. Between the trimmed V and J ends, which lost 3 bases and 4 bases, there was a span of 18 bases. This CDR3 has 16 amino acids.

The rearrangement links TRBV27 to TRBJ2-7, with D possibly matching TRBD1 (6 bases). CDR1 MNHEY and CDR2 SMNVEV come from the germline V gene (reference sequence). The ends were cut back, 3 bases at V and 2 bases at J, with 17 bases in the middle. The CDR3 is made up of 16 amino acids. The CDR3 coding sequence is TGTGCCAGCAGTTTGGTGACAGGATTTACTCCCTACGAGCAGTACTTC. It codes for CASSLVTGFTPYEQYF.

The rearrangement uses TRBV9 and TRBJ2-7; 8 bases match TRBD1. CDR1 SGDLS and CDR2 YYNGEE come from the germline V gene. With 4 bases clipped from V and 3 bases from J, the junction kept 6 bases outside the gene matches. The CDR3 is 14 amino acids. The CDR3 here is CASSPRQGNYEQYF. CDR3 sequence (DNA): TGTGCCAGCAGCCCACGACAGGGGAACTACGAGCAGTACTTC.

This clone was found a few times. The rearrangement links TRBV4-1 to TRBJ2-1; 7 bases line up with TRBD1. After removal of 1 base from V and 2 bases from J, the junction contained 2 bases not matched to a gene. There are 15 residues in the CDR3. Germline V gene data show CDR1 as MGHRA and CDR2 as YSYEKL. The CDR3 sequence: CASSQGGTAYNEQFF. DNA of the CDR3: TGCGCCAGCAGCCAAGGTGGGACAGCCTACAATGAGCAGTTCTTC.

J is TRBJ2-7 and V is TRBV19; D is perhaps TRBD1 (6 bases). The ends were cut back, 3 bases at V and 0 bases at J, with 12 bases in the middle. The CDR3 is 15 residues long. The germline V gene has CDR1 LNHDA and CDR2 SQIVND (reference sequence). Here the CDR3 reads CASSIPGQLSYEQYF. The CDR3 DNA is TGTGCCAGTAGTATTCCCGGACAGCTCTCCTACGAGCAGTACTTC.

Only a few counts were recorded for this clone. The CDR3, as DNA: TGTGCCAGCAGCAGGGGGACAGGGGGCCTGGGGACCCAGTACTTC. It specifies CASSRGTGGLGTQYF. The chain joins TRBV5-4 to TRBJ2-5; 12 bases agree with TRBD1. CDR1 SGHNT and CDR2 YYREEE come from the germline V gene (reference sequence). Trimming took 4 bases from V and 7 from J; bases not matched to a gene: 8. CDR3 length equals 15 residues.

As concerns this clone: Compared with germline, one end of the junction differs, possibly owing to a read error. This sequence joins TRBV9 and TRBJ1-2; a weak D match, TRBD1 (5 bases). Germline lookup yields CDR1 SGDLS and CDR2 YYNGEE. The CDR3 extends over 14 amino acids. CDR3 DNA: TGTGCCAGCAATTTCCGTTTCGGGGACCCGAGGGTCTCCTTC. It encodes CASNFRFGDPRVSF.

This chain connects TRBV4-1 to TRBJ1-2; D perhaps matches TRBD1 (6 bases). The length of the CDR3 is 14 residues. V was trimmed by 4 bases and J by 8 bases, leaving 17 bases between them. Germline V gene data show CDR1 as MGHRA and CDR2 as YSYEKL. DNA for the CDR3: TGCGCCAGCAGCCCTCAGGGGACGTCTGGAGGCTACACCTTC. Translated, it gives CASSPQGTSGGYTF.

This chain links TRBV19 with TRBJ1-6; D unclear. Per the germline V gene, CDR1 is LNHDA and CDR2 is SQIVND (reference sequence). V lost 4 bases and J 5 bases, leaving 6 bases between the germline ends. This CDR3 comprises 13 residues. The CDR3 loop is CASSTTHNSPLHF. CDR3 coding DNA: TGTGCCAGTAGTACTACGCATAATTCACCCCTCCACTTT.

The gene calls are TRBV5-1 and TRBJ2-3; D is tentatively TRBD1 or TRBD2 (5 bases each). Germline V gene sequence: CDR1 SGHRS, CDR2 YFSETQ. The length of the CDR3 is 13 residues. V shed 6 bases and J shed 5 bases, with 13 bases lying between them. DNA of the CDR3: TGCGCCAGCAATCGAAGGGACGAAGATACGCAGTATTTT. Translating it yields CASNRRDEDTQYF. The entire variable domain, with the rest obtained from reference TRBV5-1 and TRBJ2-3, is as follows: KAGVTQTPRYLIKTRGQQVTLSCSPISGHRSVSWYQQTPGQGLQFLFEYFSETQRNKGNFPGRFSGRQFSNSRSEMNVSTLELGDSALYLCASNRRDEDTQYFGPGTRLTVL.

The CDR3 coding sequence is TGTGCCAGCAGCGTAACAATCCCCTCAGATACGCAGTATTTT. Translated, it gives CASSVTIPSDTQYF. The chain joins TRBV9 to TRBJ2-3; no definite D call. CDR3 length: 14 amino acids. Germline CDR1 SGDLS, CDR2 YYNGEE. V lost 1 base to trimming and J lost 4 bases, with 10 bases between them.

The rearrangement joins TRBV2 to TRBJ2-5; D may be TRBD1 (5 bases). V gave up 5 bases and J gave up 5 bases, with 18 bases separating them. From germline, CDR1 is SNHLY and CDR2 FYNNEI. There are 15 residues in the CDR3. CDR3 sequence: CASSTIGDLRETQYF. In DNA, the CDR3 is TGTGCCAGCAGTACTATAGGGGATTTACGTGAGACCCAGTACTTC.

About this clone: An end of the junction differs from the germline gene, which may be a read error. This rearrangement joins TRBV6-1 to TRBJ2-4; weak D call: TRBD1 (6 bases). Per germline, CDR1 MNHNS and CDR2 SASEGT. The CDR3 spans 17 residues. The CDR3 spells CASREGGTPIAKNIQYF. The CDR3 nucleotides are TGTGCCAGCAGGGAAGGGGGTACTCCTATAGCCAAAAACATTCAGTACTTC.

The CDR3 region is CASSPGGQENNEQFF. The CDR3 region has the DNA TGCGCCAGCAGCCCGGGGGGACAGGAGAACAATGAGCAGTTCTTC. This chain joins TRBV5-1 and TRBJ2-1, with D possibly matching TRBD1 (8 bases). The length of the CDR3 is 15 residues. V was pared by 4 bases and J by 5 bases, with 16 bases between. Germline V gene sequence: CDR1 SGHRS, CDR2 YFSETQ.

The CDR3 region is CASSPQGSWGYTF. In DNA, the CDR3 is TGTGCCAGCAGCCCACAGGGGAGCTGGGGCTACACCTTC. This sequence joins TRBV14 and TRBJ1-2; TRBD1 matches at 7 bases. The CDR3 is 13 residues long. Trimming cost V 4 bases and J 8 bases; bases outside gene matches: 7. The germline V gene encodes CDR1 SGHDN and CDR2 FVKESK.

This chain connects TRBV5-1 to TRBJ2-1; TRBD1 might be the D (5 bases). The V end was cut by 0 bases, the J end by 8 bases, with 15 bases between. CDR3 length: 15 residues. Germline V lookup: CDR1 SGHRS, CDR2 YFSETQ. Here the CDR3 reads CASSLVGQGEHEQFF. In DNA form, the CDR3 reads TGCGCCAGCAGCTTGGTCGGGCAGGGTGAGCATGAGCAGTTCTTC.

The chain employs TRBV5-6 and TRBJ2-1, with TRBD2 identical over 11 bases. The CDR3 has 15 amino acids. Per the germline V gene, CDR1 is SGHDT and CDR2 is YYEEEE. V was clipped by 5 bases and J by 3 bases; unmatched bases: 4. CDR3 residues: CASSTGTSGYNEQFF. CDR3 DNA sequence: TGTGCCAGCAGTACCGGGACTAGCGGCTACAATGAGCAGTTCTTC.

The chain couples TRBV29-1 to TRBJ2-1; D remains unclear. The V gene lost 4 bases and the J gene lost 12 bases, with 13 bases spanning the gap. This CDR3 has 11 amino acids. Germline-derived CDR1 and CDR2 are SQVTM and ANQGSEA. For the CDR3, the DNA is TGCAGCGTTGGAGTTAAATGGGGGCAGTTCTTC. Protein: CSVGVKWGQFF.

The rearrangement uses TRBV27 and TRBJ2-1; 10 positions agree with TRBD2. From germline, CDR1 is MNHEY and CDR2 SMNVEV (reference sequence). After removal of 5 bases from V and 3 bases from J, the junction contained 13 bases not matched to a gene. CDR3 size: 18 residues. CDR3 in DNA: TGTGCCAGCAGTACCCGGACTAGCGGTCTGGGGATCTACAATGAGCAGTTCTTC. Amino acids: CASSTRTSGLGIYNEQFF.

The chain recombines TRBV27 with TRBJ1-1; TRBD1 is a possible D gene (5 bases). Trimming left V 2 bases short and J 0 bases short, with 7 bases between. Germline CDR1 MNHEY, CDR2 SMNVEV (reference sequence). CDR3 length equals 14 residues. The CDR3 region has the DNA TGTGCCAGCAGTTTAACGGACATGAACACTGAAGCTTTCTTT. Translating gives CASSLTDMNTEAFF.

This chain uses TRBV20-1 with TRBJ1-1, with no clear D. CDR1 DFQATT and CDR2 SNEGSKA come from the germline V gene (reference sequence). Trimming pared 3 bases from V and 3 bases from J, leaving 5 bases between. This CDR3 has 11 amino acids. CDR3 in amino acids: CSASVYTEAFF. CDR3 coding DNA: TGCAGTGCTAGTGTGTACACTGAAGCTTTCTTT.

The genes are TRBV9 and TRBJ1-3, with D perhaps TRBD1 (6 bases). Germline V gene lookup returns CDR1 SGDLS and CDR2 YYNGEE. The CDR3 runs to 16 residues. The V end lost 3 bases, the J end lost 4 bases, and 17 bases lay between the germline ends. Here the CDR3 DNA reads TGTGCCAGCAGCGGCACAGGGTTGGCTTGGGGAAACACCATATATTTT. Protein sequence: CASSGTGLAWGNTIYF.

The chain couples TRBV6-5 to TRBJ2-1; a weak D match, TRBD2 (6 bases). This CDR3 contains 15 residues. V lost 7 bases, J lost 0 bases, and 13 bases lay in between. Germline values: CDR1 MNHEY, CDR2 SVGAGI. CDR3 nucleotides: TGTGCCAGCAACGGAAGGGACTTCTCCTACAATGAGCAGTTCTTC. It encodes CASNGRDFSYNEQFF.